The source of this T cell receptor (beta chain) is a study of cytomegalovirus exposure and HLA in healthy donors. Overall study: Unique TCRs numbering around 80 million, obtained from HLA-typed donors, made up an early data release. Study results and limitations: The study had only CMV serostatus as immune exposure information. Fewer N-insertions than the roughly 600-donor mean were reportedly shown by an Asian-associated ancestry cluster in a later analysis.

The PCR used 60 Vbeta and 13 Jbeta primers. Using immunoSEQ multiplex PCR, the repertoire was profiled, and TCRdb retains in-frame clones only, with some absent. Of approximately 160,000 clones detected, about three quarters appear once; the ten largest clones hold over 1.3%. As regards this clone: Its antigen is currently unknown.

CDR3 length: 14 amino acids. Trimming left V 6 bases short and J 4 bases short, with 15 bases between. Germline CDR1 and CDR2: KGHSH and LQKENI. Unrecorded immune exposure was likely among donors, who were nominally healthy when sampled. Sequencing input: PBMCs. This chain connects TRBV18 to TRBJ2-5; D unresolved. The receptor was isolated from a man younger than 30 in good health and CMV-seronegative. CDR3: CASSPPLMRETQYF. The CDR3 region has the DNA TGTGCCAGCTCCCCCCCCTTAATGCGAGAGACCCAGTACTTC. Full variable domain (missing parts from reference TRBV18 and TRBJ2-5): NAGVMQNPRHLVRRRGQEARLRCSPMKGHSHVYWYRQLPEEGLKFMVYLQKENIIDESGMPKERFSAEFPKEGPSILRIQQVVRGDSAAYFCASSPPLMRETQYFGPGTRLLVL.